This T cell receptor beta chain was sequenced for a study of cytomegalovirus exposure and HLA in healthy donors. The CDR3 length is 16 residues. CDR1 LNHDA and CDR2 SQIVND come from the germline V gene (reference sequence). J gave up 4 bases and V 6 bases, and 10 bases lay outside the gene matches. As to this clone: The antigen remains unidentified.

Researchers ran the PCR with 60 Vbeta and 13 Jbeta primers. Assay: immunoSEQ multiplex PCR; the TCRdb copy retains only in-frame clones and omits some. This table lists 150,000 to 200,000 clones. Regarding the study as a whole: Across donors, sequencing depth was assumed by presence/absence analyses to be roughly uniform. As a later analysis showed, a missense DCLRE1C variant was linked to trimming of TCR beta V- and J-genes. Sequencing likely produced, as an artifact, a cluster of highly shared sequence variants. Follow-up analysis found HLA locus-dependent TCR association rates, highest for DRB1 and lowest for HLA-C.

The receptor's source is a woman aged 55-69 years in good health and CMV-seronegative. The chain employs TRBV19 and TRBJ1-5; 9 positions agree with TRBD1. Sample: PBMCs. This chain's CDR3 is CASSRPSGQGNQPQHF. In nucleotides, the CDR3 is TGTGCCAGTAGCCGACCCTCGGGACAGGGAAATCAGCCCCAGCATTTT.